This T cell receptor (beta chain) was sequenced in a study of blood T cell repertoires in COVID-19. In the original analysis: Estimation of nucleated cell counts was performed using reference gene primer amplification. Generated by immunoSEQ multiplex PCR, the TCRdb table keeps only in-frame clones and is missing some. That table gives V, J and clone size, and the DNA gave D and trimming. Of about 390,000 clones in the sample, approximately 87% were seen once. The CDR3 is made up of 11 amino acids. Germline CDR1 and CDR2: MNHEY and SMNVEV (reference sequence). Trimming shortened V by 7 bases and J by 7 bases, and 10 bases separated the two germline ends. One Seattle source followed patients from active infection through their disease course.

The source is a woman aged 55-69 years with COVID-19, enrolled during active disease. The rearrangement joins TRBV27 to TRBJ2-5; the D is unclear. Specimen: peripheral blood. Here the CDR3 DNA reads TGTGCCAGCACCCACACGGGGACCCAGTACTTC. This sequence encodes CASTHTGTQYF.